This is a list of T cell receptor beta chains from one sample in a study of blood T cell repertoires in COVID-19. Only in-frame clones appear in the TCRdb table, and some are missing; sequencing was by immunoSEQ multiplex PCR. Of approximately 100,000 clones listed, more than 80% are singletons. Sequencing input: peripheral blood. Receptors were obtained from a human donor in a cohort sampled during active COVID-19. The CDR3 runs from the conserved cysteine through the conserved F or W. The D gene is left open where the match is weak. Clone sizes are given selectively: once, few, many, or a class where the clone is expanded.

D gene	V gene	clone size	J gene	CDR3 DNA	CDR3 protein
-	TRBV29-1	-	TRBJ1-1	TGCAGCGTTTACGAGGGCACTGAAGCTTTCTTT	CSVYEGTEAFF
TRBD1	TRBV6-5	-	TRBJ1-1	TGTGCCAGCAGTTCACCCGGGACAGCGAACACTGAAGCTTTCTTT	CASSSPGTANTEAFF
-	TRBV9	-	TRBJ1-1	TGTGCCAGCAGCGTAGTCCAGGGTGGAACTGAAGCTTTCTTT	CASSVVQGGTEAFF
-	TRBV29-1	-	TRBJ1-1	TGCGCGGGCAGGAACACTGAAGCTTTCTTT	CAGRNTEAFF
TRBD2	TRBV11-2	-	TRBJ2-3	TGTGCCAGCAGCCCCCGGGCTAGCGGGGGGACTTACACAGATACGCAGTATTTT	CASSPRASGGTYTDTQYF
TRBD2	TRBV6-5	-	TRBJ2-2	TGTGCCAGCAAGGGGCGGGGGGTTTACACCGGGGAGCTGTTTTTT	CASKGRGVYTGELFF
TRBD1	TRBV7-9	-	TRBJ1-3	TGTGCCAGCAGCTTAGAGACAGGGCCTGGAAACACCATATATTTT	CASSLETGPGNTIYF
-	TRBV5-1	-	TRBJ1-2	TGCGCCAGCAGCTTGGCTTTAGGCGGTGACTATGGCTACACCTTC	CASSLALGGDYGYTF
-	TRBV5-1	-	TRBJ1-2	TGCGCCAGCAGCACGGGACTAAGAGGGGGCTACACCTTC	CASSTGLRGGYTF
TRBD1	TRBV5-5	-	TRBJ1-2	TGTGCCAGCAATTTATTGGGACAGGGAGTCTATGGCTACACCTTC	CASNLLGQGVYGYTF
-	TRBV5-1	-	TRBJ2-3	TGCGCCAGCGCACTCCAGGGGAATACGCAGTATTTT	CASALQGNTQYF
TRBD1	TRBV29-1	-	TRBJ2-2	TGCAGCGTGAGGAGAGGGACAGCGAACACCGGGGAGCTGTTTTTT	CSVRRGTANTGELFF
-	TRBV11-2	-	TRBJ2-5	TGTGCCAGCAGCTTAGGAGAGTCAAATCCCAAGACCCAGTACTTC	CASSLGESNPKTQYF
-	TRBV11-3	-	TRBJ2-7	TGTGCCAGCAGCTTAGTCAGGGGCCACGAGCAGTACTTC	CASSLVRGHEQYF
-	TRBV27	many	TRBJ2-4	TGTGCCAGCAGTTTACAGGGAGGCATTCAGTACTTC	CASSLQGGIQYF
-	TRBV9	-	TRBJ1-5	TGTGCCAGCAGCACCGGGGGCAATCAGCCCCAGCATTTT	CASSTGGNQPQHF
TRBD1	TRBV5-4	-	TRBJ1-2	TGTGCCAGCAGCTTGGGGACAGGGAACTATGGCTACACCTTC	CASSLGTGNYGYTF
-	TRBV5-4	-	TRBJ1-6	TGTGCCAGCAGCTTGCCGGGGGGCGGCGGTAATTCACCCCTCCACTTT	CASSLPGGGGNSPLHF
-	TRBV7-9	many	TRBJ1-2	TGTGCCAGCAGCTCCCGCGGTCGTGCCTATGGCTACACCTTC	CASSSRGRAYGYTF
TRBD2	TRBV15	once	TRBJ2-3	TGTGCCACCAGCAGAGGTACTAGCGGGGGGGATACGCAGTATTTT	CATSRGTSGGDTQYF
TRBD1	TRBV5-1	-	TRBJ2-1	TGCGCCAGCAGCTTGGGAACCGGGACAGAATACAATGAGCAGTTCTTC	CASSLGTGTEYNEQFF
TRBD2	TRBV4-2	once	TRBJ2-2	TGTGCCAGCAGCCAAGATCGGCTAGCGGGGGCCGACGGGGAGCTGTTTTTT	CASSQDRLAGADGELFF
-	TRBV6-5	once	TRBJ1-4	TGTGCCACCTCGGGGTGGAAACTGTTTTTT	CATSGWKLFF
TRBD1	TRBV28	few	TRBJ1-6	TGTGCCAGCAACGGGGACAGGGGGAATTCACCCCTCCACTTT	CASNGDRGNSPLHF
TRBD2	TRBV18	-	TRBJ2-3	TGTGCCAGCTCACCTTTGGGAGGGTCCACAGATACGCAGTATTTT	CASSPLGGSTDTQYF
TRBD1	TRBV10-3	-	TRBJ1-5	TGTGCCATCAGTGAGGGACAGGGATATCAGCCCCAGCATTTT	CAISEGQGYQPQHF
TRBD2	TRBV5-1	-	TRBJ2-2	TGCGCCAGCAGCCCTACTAGCGGGGGTTCAAACGGGGAGCTGTTTTTT	CASSPTSGGSNGELFF
-	TRBV19	few	TRBJ1-3	TGTGCCAGTAGTATTGGAGGTGGAAACACCATATATTTT	CASSIGGGNTIYF
-	TRBV5-3	-	TRBJ1-2	TGTGCCAGAAGCTCTTGCTCTCGGGACTATGGCTACACCTTC	CARSSCSRDYGYTF
-	TRBV7-9	once	TRBJ2-3	TGTGCCAGCAGCTTAGTTCGGGGTACAGCAGATACGCAGTATTTT	CASSLVRGTADTQYF
TRBD1	TRBV24-1	-	TRBJ1-2	TGTGCCACCAGTGAACAGGACAGGGCGCATGGCTACACCTTC	CATSEQDRAHGYTF
-	TRBV28	-	TRBJ2-3	TGTGCCAGCAGTTTTGTGGGCCGAGCGGTTTTAACGCAGTATTTT	CASSFVGRAVLTQYF
-	TRBV19	-	TRBJ1-5	TGTGCCAGCACCCGGGACAATATGAATCAGCCCCAGCATTTT	CASTRDNMNQPQHF
-	TRBV4-1	-	TRBJ1-4	TGCGCCAGCAGCCAAGATCCGGGAGCCACTAATGAAAAACTGTTTTTT	CASSQDPGATNEKLFF
-	TRBV25-1	-	TRBJ1-2	TGTGCCAGCAGTGAACGGACCCCGAGGGCCTATGGCTACACCTTC	CASSERTPRAYGYTF
TRBD2	TRBV5-4	-	TRBJ2-1	TGTGCCAGCATCAAAGCGGGGGGTAATGAGCAGTTCTTC	CASIKAGGNEQFF
TRBD1	TRBV19	-	TRBJ2-1	TGTGCCAGTAGGAGGGGGCTGAGCGGTTCCTACAATGAGCAGTTCTTC	CASRRGLSGSYNEQFF
TRBD1	TRBV9	-	TRBJ2-5	TGTGCCAGCAGCGAGGGGGCCAACCTGGGGGAGACCCAGTACTTC	CASSEGANLGETQYF
-	TRBV30	-	TRBJ2-7	TGTGCCTGGAGTGTAGGGGCCCTGAGGCTCTACGAGCAGTACTTC	CAWSVGALRLYEQYF
TRBD1	TRBV5-1	-	TRBJ1-3	TGCGCCAGCAGCTCAGGGACAGGGGGAAACACCATATATTTT	CASSSGTGGNTIYF
TRBD2	TRBV2	-	TRBJ2-2	TGTGCCAGCAGTGGGCGACTAGCGGGGGGAACCGGGGAGCTGTTTTTT	CASSGRLAGGTGELFF
-	TRBV28	-	TRBJ2-1	TGTGCCAGCAGTCGGGACTTGCAAAGCTCCTACAATGAGCAGTTCTTC	CASSRDLQSSYNEQFF
TRBD1	TRBV5-1	-	TRBJ1-4	TGCGCCAGCAGCCACGGACAGGGAGCAACTAATGAAAAACTGTTTTTT	CASSHGQGATNEKLFF
-	TRBV6-2/TRBV6-3	-	TRBJ1-5	TGTGCCAGCAGTTATAGTAGCAATCAGCCCCAGCATTTT	CASSYSSNQPQHF
-	TRBV4-2	-	TRBJ1-1	TGTGCCAGCAGCCAAGATCACGGAGGTGGTTCTGAAGCTTTCTTT	CASSQDHGGGSEAFF
TRBD2	TRBV7-3	-	TRBJ2-1	TGTGCCAGCAGCTTAAGCGGGGGGCTAGCCGGGGACAATGAGCAGTTCTTC	CASSLSGGLAGDNEQFF
-	TRBV5-4	-	TRBJ2-3	TGTGCCAGCAGCACCGCGGATACGCAGTATTTT	CASSTADTQYF
TRBD1	TRBV7-2	-	TRBJ2-5	TGTGCCAGCAGCTTAGAGGCAGGGGGTCAAGAGACCCAGTACTTC	CASSLEAGGQETQYF
-	TRBV5-4	-	TRBJ2-5	TGTGCCAGCAGCTCCCCGGCCTCTAGGGGGGGAGGAGAGACCCAGTACTTC	CASSSPASRGGGETQYF
TRBD1	TRBV5-1	once	TRBJ1-6	TGCGCCAGCAGCCTGGACAGGGGGAGTTCACCCCTCCACTTT	CASSLDRGSSPLHF
TRBD1	TRBV19	once	TRBJ1-2	TGTGCCAGTAGTTTACAGGGGGACTATGGCTACACCTTC	CASSLQGDYGYTF
-	TRBV7-6	-	TRBJ1-4	TGTGCCAGCAGTCCCGGGACTTATACTGAAAAACTGTTTTTT	CASSPGTYTEKLFF
TRBD2	TRBV19	-	TRBJ2-1	TGTGCCAGTAGTATAGACGCGGGGGGGAGTAATGAGCAGTTCTTC	CASSIDAGGSNEQFF
TRBD1	TRBV30	-	TRBJ1-2	TGTGCCTGGACCTCGGGACAGGGGATCGGGTATGGCTACACCTTC	CAWTSGQGIGYGYTF
-	TRBV13	-	TRBJ1-1	TGTGCCAGCAGCCCAGAGGCAAACACTGAAGCTTTCTTT	CASSPEANTEAFF
-	TRBV10-1	-	TRBJ1-3	TGCGCCAGCAGTGAGAAAACAGCTGGAAACACCATATATTTT	CASSEKTAGNTIYF
TRBD1	TRBV2	-	TRBJ1-5	TGTGCCAGCAGTGACTCAGGGGGGATAACAGGCAATCAGCCCCAGCATTTT	CASSDSGGITGNQPQHF
TRBD1	TRBV29-1	once	TRBJ2-6	TGCAGCGTTGGACAGGGTACCGGTGCTGGGGCCAACGTCCTGACTTTC	CSVGQGTGAGANVLTF